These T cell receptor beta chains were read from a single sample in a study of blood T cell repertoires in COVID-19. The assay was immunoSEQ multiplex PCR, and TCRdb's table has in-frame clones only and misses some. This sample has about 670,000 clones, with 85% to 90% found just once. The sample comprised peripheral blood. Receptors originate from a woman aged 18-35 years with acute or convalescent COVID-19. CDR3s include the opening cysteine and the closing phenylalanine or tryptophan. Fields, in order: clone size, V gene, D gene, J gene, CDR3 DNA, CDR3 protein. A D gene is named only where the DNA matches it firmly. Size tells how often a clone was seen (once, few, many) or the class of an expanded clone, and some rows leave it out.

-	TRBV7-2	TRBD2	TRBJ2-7	TGTGCCAGCAGCTTCAAAGGGCTAGCGGGGGGTCGGTACGAGCAGTACTTC	CASSFKGLAGGRYEQYF
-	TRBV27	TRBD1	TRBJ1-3	TGTGCCAGCAGTCCAACAGGGGGCTCTGGAAACACCATATATTTT	CASSPTGGSGNTIYF
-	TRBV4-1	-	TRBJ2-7	TGCGCCAGCAGCCATCCCGCCCTAATTCTCGAGCAGTACTTC	CASSHPALILEQYF
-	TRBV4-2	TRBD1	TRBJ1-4	TGTGCCAGCAGCCAGGCACAGGGGGCAACTAATGAAAAACTGTTTTTT	CASSQAQGATNEKLFF
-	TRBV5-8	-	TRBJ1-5	TGTGCCAGCAGCCGTCAAGACAGGTCCAATCAGCCCCAGCATTTT	CASSRQDRSNQPQHF
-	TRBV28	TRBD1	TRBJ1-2	TGTGCCAGCACCGTTTCAGGGGGCAGCGGCTACACCTTC	CASTVSGGSGYTF
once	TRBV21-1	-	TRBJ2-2	TGTGCCAGCAGCACCTCCGGGACAGGGGGCCCCGGGGAGCTGTTTTTT	CASSTSGTGGPGELFF
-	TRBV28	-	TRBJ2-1	TGTGCCAGCAGTCCTGCGGGGTGGGAGATTGAGCAGTTCTTC	CASSPAGWEIEQFF
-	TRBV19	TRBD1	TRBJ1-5	TGTGCCAGTAGTGTAGGACAGGGCCTGGTTTCTCAGCCCCAGCATTTT	CASSVGQGLVSQPQHF
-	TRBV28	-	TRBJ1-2	TGTGCCAGCAGTTTATTCCAACGGGGTGGAGGGGGCTACACCTTC	CASSLFQRGGGGYTF
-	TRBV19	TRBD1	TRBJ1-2	TGTGCCAGTAGCAGGGGGGCTCGGGAGGGCTACACCTTC	CASSRGAREGYTF
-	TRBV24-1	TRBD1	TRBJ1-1	TGTGCCACCAGTGAAACAGGGGGCCTCACTGAAGCTTTCTTT	CATSETGGLTEAFF
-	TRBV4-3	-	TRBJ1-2	TGCGCCAGCAGCCAAGCCCCCCGGGCAGGGTATACTAACTATGGCTACACCTTC	CASSQAPRAGYTNYGYTF
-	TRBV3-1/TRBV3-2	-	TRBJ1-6	TGTGCCAGCAGCTTGAGGGAGGGGGATAATTCACCCCTCCACTTT	CASSLREGDNSPLHF
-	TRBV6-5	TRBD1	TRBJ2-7	TGTGCCAGCAGTTACTCCAGGGGACAGGGGGCCTACGAGCAGTACTTC	CASSYSRGQGAYEQYF